This T cell receptor beta chain was profiled in a study of cytomegalovirus exposure and HLA in healthy donors. The PCR contained 60 Vbeta and 13 Jbeta primers. Assay used: immunoSEQ multiplex PCR; TCRdb lists only in-frame clones, some missing. The table lists about 160,000 clones, approximately 79% of them singletons. The CDR3 length is 16 residues. With 0 bases removed from V and 6 bases from J, the gap between germline ends came to 15 bases. Germline V gives CDR1 LGHNA, CDR2 YSLEER. The sample holds a few counts of this clone. The receptor comes from a man aged 55 to 70 in good health and CMV-seronegative. The rearrangement uses TRBV4-3 and TRBJ2-1; D might be TRBD1 (6 bases). The sample consisted of PBMCs. The CDR3, as DNA: TGCGCCAGCAGCCAAGATGTTGGGGGCGGCTTCAATGAGCAGTTCTTC. Translating gives CASSQDVGGGFNEQFF.